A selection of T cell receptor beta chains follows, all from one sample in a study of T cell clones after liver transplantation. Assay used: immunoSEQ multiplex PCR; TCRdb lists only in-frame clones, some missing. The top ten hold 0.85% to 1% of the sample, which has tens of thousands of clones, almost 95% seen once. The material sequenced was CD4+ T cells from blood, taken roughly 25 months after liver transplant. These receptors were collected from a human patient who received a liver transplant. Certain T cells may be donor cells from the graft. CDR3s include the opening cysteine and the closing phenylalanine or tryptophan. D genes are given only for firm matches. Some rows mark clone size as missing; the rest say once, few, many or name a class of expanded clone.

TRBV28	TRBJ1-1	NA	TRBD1	TGTGCCACCGAAAGGTTTGGAACAGGGGGCGCGGAAGCTTTCTTT	CATERFGTGGAEAFF
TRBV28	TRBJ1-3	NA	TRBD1	TGTGCCAGCGTAAAACAGGGGCCCGGAAACACCATATATTTT	CASVKQGPGNTIYF
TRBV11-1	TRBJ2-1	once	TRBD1	TGTGCCAGCAGCCTACAACGGACAGGGGCGAGGAATGAGCAGTTCTTC	CASSLQRTGARNEQFF
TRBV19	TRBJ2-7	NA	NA	TGTGCCAGTAGCCCCCTTGAGGGCAGGGGACACTACGAGCAGTACTTC	CASSPLEGRGHYEQYF
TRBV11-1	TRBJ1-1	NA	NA	TGTGCCAGCAGCTATCCGGACAGACCGAACACTGAAGCTTTCTTT	CASSYPDRPNTEAFF
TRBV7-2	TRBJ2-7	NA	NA	TGTGCCAGCAGCTTAGGAACTATCGGAAGTGAGCAGTACTTC	CASSLGTIGSEQYF
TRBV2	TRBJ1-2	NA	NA	TGTGCCAGCAGTGAAGGGACATCCTCACTGGGCTATGGCTACACCTTC	CASSEGTSSLGYGYTF
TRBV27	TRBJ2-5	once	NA	TGTGCCAGCAGCCCGTGGGTGGGGGGGGCAACAGGAGAGACCCAGTACTTC	CASSPWVGGATGETQYF
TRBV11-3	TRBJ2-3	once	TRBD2	TGTGCCAGCAGCTTAGGCGGACTAGACTCAGATACGCAGTATTTT	CASSLGGLDSDTQYF
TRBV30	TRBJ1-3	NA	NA	TGTGCCTGGAGTTGGTATCGGGACGAAAACTCTGGAAACACCATATATTTT	CAWSWYRDENSGNTIYF
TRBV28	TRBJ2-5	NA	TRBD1	TGTGCCAGCAGTTTATGGGGACAGGAACAAGAGACCCAGTACTTC	CASSLWGQEQETQYF
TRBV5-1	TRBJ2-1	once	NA	TGCGCCAGCAGCTTGACAGGTCTGAACAATGAGCAGTTCTTC	CASSLTGLNNEQFF
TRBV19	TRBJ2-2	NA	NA	TGTGCCAGTAGTATGGGTCAGGGTGGTCGGACCGGGGAGCTGTTTTTT	CASSMGQGGRTGELFF
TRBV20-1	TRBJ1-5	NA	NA	TGCAGTGCAGGGAATCAGCCCCAGCATTTT	CSAGNQPQHF
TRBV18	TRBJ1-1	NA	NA	TGTGCCAGCTCACCTCTCGACGTCGGAGCGAACACTGAAGCTTTCTTT	CASSPLDVGANTEAFF
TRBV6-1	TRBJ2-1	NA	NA	TGTGCCAGCAGTGTACAGGAGTCCCGTTACAATGAGCAGTTCTTC	CASSVQESRYNEQFF
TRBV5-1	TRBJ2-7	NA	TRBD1	TGCGCCAGCAGCTCCACCGGGACAGGCTCCTACGAGCAGTACTTC	CASSSTGTGSYEQYF
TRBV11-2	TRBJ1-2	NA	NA	TGTGCCAGCAGCCAGGACGGAATCTATGGCTACACCTTC	CASSQDGIYGYTF
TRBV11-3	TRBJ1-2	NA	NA	TGTGCCAGCAGCTTAGATCGTATTGCTAACTATGGCTACACCTTC	CASSLDRIANYGYTF
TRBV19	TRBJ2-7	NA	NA	TGTGCCAGTAGTGTCGGGCAGGGGGGGACCTACGAGCAGTACTTC	CASSVGQGGTYEQYF
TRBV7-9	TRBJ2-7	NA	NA	TGTGCCAGCAGCTCCCTTCTGAACTACGAGCAGTACTTC	CASSSLLNYEQYF
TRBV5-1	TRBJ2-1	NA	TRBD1	TGCGCCAGCAGCTTGACCCTTTCGACAGGGAACAATGAGCAGTTCTTC	CASSLTLSTGNNEQFF
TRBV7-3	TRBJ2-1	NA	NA	TGTGCCAGCAGCACAGACAGGAATGAGCAGTTCTTC	CASSTDRNEQFF
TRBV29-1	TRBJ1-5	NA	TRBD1	TGCAGCGTTGGACAGGGTGAGCGACAGCCCCAGCATTTT	CSVGQGERQPQHF
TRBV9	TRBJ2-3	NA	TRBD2	TGTGCCAGCAGCGCCCTCTTCCCGGGAGGTACCACAGATACGCAGTATTTT	CASSALFPGGTTDTQYF
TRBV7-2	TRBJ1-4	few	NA	TGTGCCAGCAGCCCGGTGATCACTAATGAAAAACTGTTTTTT	CASSPVITNEKLFF
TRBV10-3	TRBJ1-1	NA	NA	TGTGCCATCAGGGGGATGTTAAACACTGAAGCTTTCTTT	CAIRGMLNTEAFF
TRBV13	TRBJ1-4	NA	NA	TGTGCCAGCAGCTTAAGGGGGGGCCCTAATGAAAAACTGTTTTTT	CASSLRGGPNEKLFF
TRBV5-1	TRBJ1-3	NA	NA	TGCGCCAGCAGCGGGTCGGGTTCTTCTGGAAACACCATATATTTT	CASSGSGSSGNTIYF
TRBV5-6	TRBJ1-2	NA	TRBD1	TGTGCCAGCAGCCGACAGGGTCCCAACTATGGCTACACCTTC	CASSRQGPNYGYTF
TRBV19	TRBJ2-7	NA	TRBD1	TGTGCCAGTAGTGCGGGGACAGGAGGCTACGAGCAGTACTTC	CASSAGTGGYEQYF
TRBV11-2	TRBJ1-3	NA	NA	TGTGCCAGCAGCTTAGAGCCCAGGGCTTCTGGAAACACCATATATTTT	CASSLEPRASGNTIYF